Included here is one TCR beta chain sequence, with context. Its antigen remains unidentified. This PCR relied on a set of 60 Vbeta primers and 13 Jbeta primers. In the source study's methods: Later, an analysis found roughly 80 million unique TCR beta chains, and roughly 9.9 million of these were shared. The assay was immunoSEQ multiplex PCR, and TCRdb's table has in-frame clones only and misses some. The DNA gave D and trimming, while V, J and clone size come from that table. The profile shows 150,000 to 200,000 clones, around 80% of them singletons. The record originates from a study of cytomegalovirus exposure and HLA in healthy donors. Germline V gene data show CDR1 as SGHTA and CDR2 as FQGNSA. Deletions cut 6 bases from V and 5 bases from J, with 7 bases between. The CDR3 has 11 residues. Study-wide results and limits: Later analysis suggested links between common viral pathogens and several top significant clusters. Available immune exposure information was restricted to CMV serostatus only. The classifier reportedly diagnosed cytomegalovirus status with high sensitivity and specificity.

The clonotype comes from a woman under 30 in good health and CMV-seronegative. The chain links TRBV7-2 to TRBJ2-5; D unclear. The sequenced sample consisted of PBMCs. Here the CDR3 DNA reads TGTGCCAGCAGTTCCAGGGAGACCCAGTACTTC. Protein product: CASSSRETQYF.